The following is a T cell receptor (beta chain) sequence with its context. Its matching antigen is unknown. This may be a read error, as it is one base from a much larger clone. The V gene lost 4 bases and the J gene lost 2 bases, with 14 bases spanning the gap. This CDR3 spans 14 amino acids. Germline V gene lookup returns CDR1 DFQATT and CDR2 SNEGSKA (reference sequence). The data are from a study of T cells after yellow fever vaccination. Overall study findings and caveats: Some clonotypes, a small share, were shared between CD4 and CD8 compartments.

MiXCR was run by TCRdb on the 5' RACE reads, yielding one entry per CDR3 protein. The table has almost 600,000 distinct CDR3 sequences, approximately 12% seen once. The TCR was taken from a man between 25 and 39 years old who received the YFV17D yellow fever vaccine. This chain connects TRBV20-1 to TRBJ2-5, with D possibly called TRBD1 or TRBD2 (6 bases each). Sequenced material: PBMCs, taken on the day of the yellow fever booster vaccination. The CDR3 coding sequence is TGCAGTGCTAAGGGGGGAGGAGGGCAAGAGACCCAGTACTTC. Amino acid sequence: CSAKGGGGQETQYF.